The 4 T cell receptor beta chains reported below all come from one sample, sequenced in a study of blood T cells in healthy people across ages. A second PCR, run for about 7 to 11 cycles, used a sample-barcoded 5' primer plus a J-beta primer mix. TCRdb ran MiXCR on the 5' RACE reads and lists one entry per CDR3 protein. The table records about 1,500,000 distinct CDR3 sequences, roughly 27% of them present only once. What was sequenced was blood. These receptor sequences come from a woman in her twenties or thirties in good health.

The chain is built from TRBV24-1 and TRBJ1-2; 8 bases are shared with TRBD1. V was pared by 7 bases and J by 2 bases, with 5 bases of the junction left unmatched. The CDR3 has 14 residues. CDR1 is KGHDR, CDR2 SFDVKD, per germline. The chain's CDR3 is CATRGQGSNYGYTF. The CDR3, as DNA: TGTGCCACCAGAGGACAGGGCAGCAACTATGGCTACACCTTC.

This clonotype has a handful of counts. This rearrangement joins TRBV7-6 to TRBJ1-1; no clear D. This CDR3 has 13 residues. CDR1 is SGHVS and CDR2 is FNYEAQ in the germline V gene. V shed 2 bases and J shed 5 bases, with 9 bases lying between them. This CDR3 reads CASSLSDGTEAFF. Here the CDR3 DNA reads TGTGCCAGCAGCTTATCGGACGGTACTGAAGCTTTCTTT. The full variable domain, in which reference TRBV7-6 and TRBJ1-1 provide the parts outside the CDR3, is GAGVSQSPRYKVTKRGQDVALRCDPISGHVSLYWYRQALGQGPEFLTYFNYEAQQDKSGLPNDRFSAERPEGSISTLTIQRTEQRDSAMYRCASSLSDGTEAFFGQGTRLTVV.

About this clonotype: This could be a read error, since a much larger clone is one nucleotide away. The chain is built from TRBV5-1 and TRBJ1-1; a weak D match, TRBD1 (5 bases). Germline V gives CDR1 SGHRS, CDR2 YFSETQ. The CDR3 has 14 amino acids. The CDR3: CAGSFDSMNTEAFF. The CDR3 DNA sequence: TGCGCCGGCAGCTTTGACAGCATGAACACTGAAGCTTTCTTT.

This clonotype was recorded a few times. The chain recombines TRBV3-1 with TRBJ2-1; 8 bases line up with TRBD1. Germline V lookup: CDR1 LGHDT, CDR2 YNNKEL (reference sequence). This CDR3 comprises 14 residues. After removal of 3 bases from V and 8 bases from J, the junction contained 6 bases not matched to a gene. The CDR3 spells CASSHRQGRDEQFF. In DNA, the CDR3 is TGTGCCAGCAGCCACCGACAGGGGCGAGATGAGCAGTTCTTC.